This T cell receptor beta chain was sequenced in a study of graft-versus-host responses after intestinal transplantation. Study overall: Every recipient had anti-thymocyte globulin induction and around 3 years of tacrolimus plus steroids. Findings and limits, study-wide: Among recipient marrow samples, GvH clones were found; some appeared first in ileum or blood.

On this clone: Its target is not known.

This CDR3 spans 13 amino acids. V was clipped by 9 bases and J by 0 bases, with 11 bases between them. The germline gives CDR1 MDHEN, CDR2 SYDVKM. Tissue processing of the graft released intraepithelial and lamina propria lymphocytes from it. Here immunoSEQ multiplex PCR was the method, and the copy in TCRdb shows in-frame clones only, minus some. In the table there are around 7,000 clones, approximately 71% of which are singletons. V and J are TRBV28 and TRBJ1-1; D not certain. The source of this sequence is a human patient who received an intestinal transplant, so some T cells may come from the graft donor. The sequences come from ileum tissue, collected more than 50 days after transplant. For the CDR3, the DNA is TGTGCCAGTTCCGGGGTCTTGAACACTGAAGCTTTCTTT. Residues: CASSGVLNTEAFF.